One and the same sample provided the 6 T cell receptor beta chains below, sequenced in a study of blood T cell repertoires in COVID-19. TCRdb's table, derived via immunoSEQ multiplex PCR, lists solely in-frame clones and lacks some. This sample has approximately 500,000 clones, with around 89% found just once. The sequenced sample was PBMCs or T cells enriched from blood (not recorded which). All receptors come from a woman aged 40 to 50 who had recovered from COVID-19.

The rearrangement uses TRBV7-9 and TRBJ1-4, with 7 bases matching TRBD1. Germline V gene data show CDR1 as SEHNR and CDR2 as FQNEAQ (reference sequence). The CDR3 is 15 amino acids. The V segment lost 1 base and the J segment 8 bases; nucleotides outside the gene matches: 7. CDR3 region: CASSLGGTDNEKLFF. The CDR3 bases are TGTGCCAGCAGCTTAGGGGGGACAGATAACGAAAAACTGTTTTTT.

V and J are TRBV4-2 and TRBJ1-4, with D maybe TRBD1 (6 bases). From germline, CDR1 is LGHNA and CDR2 YNFKEQ. CDR3 size: 14 residues. Between the trimmed V and J ends, which lost 1 base and 5 bases, there was a span of 8 bases. In nucleotides, the CDR3 is TGTGCCAGCAGCCAAGGGACAGACAATGAAAAACTGTTTTTT. This encodes CASSQGTDNEKLFF.

The chain joins TRBV7-8 to TRBJ1-3; no definite D call. Germline lookup yields CDR1 SGHVS and CDR2 FQNEAQ. This CDR3 spans 12 amino acids. Trimming removed 5 bases from V and 8 bases from J, with 10 bases in between. The CDR3 DNA follows: TGTGCCAGCAGCCTTAACGGTCACACCATATATTTT. Translation: CASSLNGHTIYF.

The CDR3 nucleotides are TGTGCCACCAGCAGAGACAGGGGGGACAATCAGCCCCAGCATTTT. This sequence encodes CATSRDRGDNQPQHF. The gene calls are TRBV15 and TRBJ1-5; TRBD1 aligns across 7 bases. CDR3 length: 15 residues. Germline CDR1 LNHNV, CDR2 YYDKDF (reference sequence). Trimming removed 0 bases from V and 3 bases from J; junction bases left unmatched: 2.

J is TRBJ1-1 and V is TRBV7-2; D might be TRBD1 (6 bases). Germline V gene data show CDR1 as SGHTA and CDR2 as FQGNSA. V was pared by 3 bases and J by 0 bases, with 8 bases between. The CDR3 is 14 residues long. Written as DNA, the CDR3 is TGTGCCAGCAGCTTTCCAGGGGTGAACACTGAAGCTTTCTTT. Amino acids: CASSFPGVNTEAFF.

This rearrangement joins TRBV6-5 to TRBJ1-2; D is ambiguous. This CDR3 comprises 14 residues. V lost 4 bases to trimming and J lost 4 bases, with 13 bases between them. CDR1 is MNHEY, CDR2 SVGAGI, per germline. CDR3 residues: CASSSAVRPYGYTF. The CDR3 region has the DNA TGTGCCAGCAGTTCCGCCGTCAGGCCCTATGGCTACACCTTC.